This T cell receptor (beta chain) originates from a study of CD8 T cells in ankylosing spondylitis. Findings and limits, study-wide: Characteristic of ankylosing spondylitis blood, it appeared, was a TCR beta motif comprising about eight highly homologous variants. Clones tied to disease were said to be significantly enriched in matched ankylosing spondylitis synovial fluid. Clones that were linked to disease were CD8+ and were relatively rare in peripheral blood. In the blood and synovial fluid of reactive arthritis, some motif variants had been previously reported.

The CDR3 runs to 13 residues. The germline CDR1 and CDR2 sequences are DFQATT and SNEGSKA (reference sequence). V was clipped by 5 bases and J by 4 bases; unmatched bases: 4. The TCR beta libraries were generated through quantitative 5'-RACE incorporating molecular barcodes. TCRdb fed the 5' RACE reads into MiXCR, producing one record per CDR3 protein. The repertoire consists of roughly 440,000 distinct CDR3 sequences, with about 15% occurring once and the leading ten covering approximately 1%. As for this clonotype: Its specificity is not known.

Sequenced material: blood, either unsorted or a sorted T cell fraction (not recorded which). This TCR came from a male donor with ankylosing spondylitis. This sequence joins TRBV20-1 and TRBJ2-2, with 7 bases fitting TRBD2. The CDR3 loop reads CSAGLGSTGELFF. The CDR3 bases are TGCAGTGCTGGACTAGGGTCCACCGGGGAGCTGTTTTTT.